This T cell receptor (beta chain) was identified during a study of CD8+ T cells in alopecia areata. Extracted RNA was reverse transcribed into cDNA, the sequencing template. TCRdb keeps only in-frame clones here, not all; method: immunoSEQ multiplex PCR. The sample lists 150,000 to 200,000 clones; about 61% were seen once. The CDR3 extends over 12 amino acids. Germline lookup yields CDR1 ENHRY and CDR2 SYGVKD. V lost 10 bases, J lost 6 bases, and 15 bases lay in between. Treatment denoted: oral pan-JAK inhibitor, 5-10 mg twice daily. Patients with alopecia areata provided lesional scalp punch biopsies as well as peripheral blood.

The clonotype was recovered from a human donor with alopecia areata. This specimen was CD4+ T cells sorted from blood, taken at approximately week 56, from a patient treated with tofacitinib. V and J are TRBV10-3 and TRBJ1-2, with D perhaps TRBD1 (5 bases). The CDR3 nucleotides are TGTGCCACCACCTCCAGGGAGGATGGCTACACCTTC. This encodes CATTSREDGYTF.